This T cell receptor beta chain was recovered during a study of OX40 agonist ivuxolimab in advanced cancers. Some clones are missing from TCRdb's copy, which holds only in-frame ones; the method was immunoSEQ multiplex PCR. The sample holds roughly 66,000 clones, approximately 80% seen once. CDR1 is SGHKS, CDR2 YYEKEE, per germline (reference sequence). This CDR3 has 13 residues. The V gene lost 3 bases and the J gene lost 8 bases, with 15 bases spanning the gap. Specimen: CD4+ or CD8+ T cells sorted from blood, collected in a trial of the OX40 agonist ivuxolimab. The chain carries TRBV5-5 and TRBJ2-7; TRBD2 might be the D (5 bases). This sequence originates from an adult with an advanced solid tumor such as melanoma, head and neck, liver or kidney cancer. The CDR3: CASSSVGWEKQYF. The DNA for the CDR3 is TGTGCCAGCAGCTCGGTAGGTTGGGAGAAGCAGTACTTC.